This T cell receptor (beta chain) was recovered during a study of cytotoxic CD8 clonotypes in ibrutinib-treated CLL (TCRdb year 2021). Background on the whole study: In this cohort, more than 14 patients were treatment-naive and approximately ten were relapsed/refractory, while about 17 had unmutated IGHV. Response samples were obtained after a median of 12 months of treatment, with a range of about 6 to 36 months. Of the 86 participants in the trial, 25 to 30 had longitudinal samples available. On average, each sample had 255,043 productive templates and tens of thousands of productive rearrangements. Patients were still on ibrutinib when every remission and progressive disease sample was collected. Cryopreserved peripheral blood mononuclear cells were obtained prior to treatment, at the time of response, and at either disease progression or sustained remission. Partial responses were observed in roughly 24 patients and complete responses in 2; after a median follow-up of around 68 months, remission was maintained in around 14 patients and progression was observed in approximately 12.

The study at large found these results: Public clonotypes were rare and either shrank or stayed stable during treatment, and the rise in clonality at ibrutinib response reflected expansion of private clonotypes. At baseline, clonality was higher than in age-matched healthy donors and showed a strong correlation with circulating CD8+ T-cell counts. At ibrutinib response clonality went up, during sustained remission it held steady, and at progression it dropped back toward baseline. Sampling times were not matched between sustained-remission and progressing patients, and lymph node repertoires were not studied.

Each clonotype received, on average, 10x coverage in deep resolution sequencing performed on a MiSeq, where the target depth lay between 1 in 1 million and 1 in 200,000 T cells. The immunoSEQ hsTCRB Kit was used to generate TCR beta libraries. The published analysis was carried out like this. The data were analyzed with ImmunoSEQ Analyzer and ImmunoSEQ Data Assistant, and V, D and J gene assignments followed IMGT definitions. Clonality, which ranges from 0 to 1, was calculated by subtracting the normalized Shannon entropy of productive rearrangement frequencies from one. Public clonotype analysis was restricted to overrepresented clonotypes comprising at least 0.05% of each patient's repertoire. About a dozen age-matched healthy donor repertoires from immuneACCESS served as clonality controls. TCRdb limited this immuneACCESS table to in-frame rearrangements with V and J called. A share of clones is missing; checked studies link under half to unresolved V genes, and the rest is unexplained. The V and J calls and clone size come from that table; D and trimming were worked out from the DNA. The sample records about 130,000 clones, less than 90% of which are singletons. Of the sample, about 3.5% is held by the ten largest clones.

This specimen's time point label, interpreted: 20 to 25 months on ibrutinib. Approximately 2 micrograms of genomic DNA were extracted from cryopreserved PBMCs for TCR beta library preparation. Longitudinal blood samples from CLL patients on ibrutinib monotherapy were analyzed using high-throughput TCR beta sequencing. Patients were enrolled in a phase 2 open-label single-center ibrutinib monotherapy trial. With regard to this clone: It has no known antigen specificity. The record has no base qualities; no much larger clone is one base away.

Reading from cysteine to phenylalanine, the CDR3 counts 12 amino acids. Of the read, only the CDR3 DNA is kept; its 36 bases are in frame from base 1. Here V drops 3 bases and J drops 5 bases, and the junction holds 0 bases not matched to any gene. The germline V gene sets CDR1 to KGHSH and CDR2 to LQKENI. The chain is assembled from TRBV18 and TRBJ2-7, and TRBD2 matches 8 of the central bases. This sequence was found in a human donor with chronic lymphocytic leukemia. Sequenced material: PBMCs, taken after 24 months of ibrutinib treatment. The CDR3 region has the sequence CASSPGGDEQYF. The DNA sequence reads TGTGCCAGCTCACCCGGGGGGGACGAGCAGTACTTC. The entire variable domain, with the stretches around the CDR3 drawn from the reference TRBV18 and TRBJ2-7 proteins, is NAGVMQNPRHLVRRRGQEARLRCSPMKGHSHVYWYRQLPEEGLKFMVYLQKENIIDESGMPKERFSAEFPKEGPSILRIQQVVRGDSAAYFCASSPGGDEQYFGPGTRLTVT.